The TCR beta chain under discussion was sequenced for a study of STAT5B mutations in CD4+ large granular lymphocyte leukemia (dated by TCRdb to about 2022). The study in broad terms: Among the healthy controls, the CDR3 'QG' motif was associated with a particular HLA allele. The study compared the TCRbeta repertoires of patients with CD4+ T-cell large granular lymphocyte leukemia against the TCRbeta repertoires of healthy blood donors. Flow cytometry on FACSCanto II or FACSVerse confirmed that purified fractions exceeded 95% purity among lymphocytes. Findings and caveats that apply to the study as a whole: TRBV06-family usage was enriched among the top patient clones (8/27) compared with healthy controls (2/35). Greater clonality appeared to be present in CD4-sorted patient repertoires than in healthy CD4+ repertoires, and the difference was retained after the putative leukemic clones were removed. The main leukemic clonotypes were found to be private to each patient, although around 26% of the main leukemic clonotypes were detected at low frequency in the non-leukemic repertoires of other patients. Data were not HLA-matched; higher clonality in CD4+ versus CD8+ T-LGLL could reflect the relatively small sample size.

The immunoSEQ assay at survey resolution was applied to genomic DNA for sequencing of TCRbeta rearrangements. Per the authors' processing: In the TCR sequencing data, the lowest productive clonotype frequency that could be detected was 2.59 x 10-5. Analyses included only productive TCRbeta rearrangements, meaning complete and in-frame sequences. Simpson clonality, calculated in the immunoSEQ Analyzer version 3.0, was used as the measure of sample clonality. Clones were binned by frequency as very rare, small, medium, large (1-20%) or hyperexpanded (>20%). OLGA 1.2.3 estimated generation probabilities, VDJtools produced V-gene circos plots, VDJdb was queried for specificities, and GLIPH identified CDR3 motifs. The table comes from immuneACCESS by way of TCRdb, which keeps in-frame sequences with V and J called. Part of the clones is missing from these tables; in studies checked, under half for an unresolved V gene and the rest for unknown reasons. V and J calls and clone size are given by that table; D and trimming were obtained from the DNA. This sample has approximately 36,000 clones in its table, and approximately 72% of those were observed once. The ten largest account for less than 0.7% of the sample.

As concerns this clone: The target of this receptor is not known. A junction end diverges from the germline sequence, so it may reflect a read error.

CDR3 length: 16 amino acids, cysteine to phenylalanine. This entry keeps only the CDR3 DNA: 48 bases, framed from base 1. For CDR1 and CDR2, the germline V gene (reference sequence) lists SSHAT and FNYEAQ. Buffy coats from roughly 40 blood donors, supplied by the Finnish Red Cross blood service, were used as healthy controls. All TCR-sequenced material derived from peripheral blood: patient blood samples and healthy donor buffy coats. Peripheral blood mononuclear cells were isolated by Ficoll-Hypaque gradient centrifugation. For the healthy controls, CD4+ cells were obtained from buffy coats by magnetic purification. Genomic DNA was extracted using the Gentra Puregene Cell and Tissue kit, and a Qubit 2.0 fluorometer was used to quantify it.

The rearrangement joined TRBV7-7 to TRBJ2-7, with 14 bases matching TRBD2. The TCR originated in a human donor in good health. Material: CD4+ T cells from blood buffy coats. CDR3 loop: CASSQMGLAGASEQYF. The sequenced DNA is TGTGCTAGCAGCCAGATGGGACTAGCGGGAGCATCCGAGCAGTACTTC.